This entry lists 21 T cell receptor beta chains sequenced from one sample in a study of Tregs in tolerant kidney transplant recipients. The method was immunoSEQ multiplex PCR; TCRdb's version includes in-frame clones alone and lacks a portion of them. The table lists 25,000 to 35,000 clones. The input for sequencing was CD8+ T cells from blood, taken before the transplant. Every receptor here comes from a human donor who received a combined kidney and bone marrow transplant.

Comment on this clone: The read terminates 3 residues before the CDR3 end, so the remaining end is supplied by the germline J gene. The chain employs TRBV18 and TRBJ2-1, with 7 bases matching TRBD1. The junction had 3 bases not matched to a gene; V was cut back by 3 bases and J by 4 bases. Germline V CDR1 and CDR2: KGHSH, LQKENI. This CDR3 comprises 14 residues. CDR3 DNA (partial): TGTGCCAGCTCACCGGGGACAGCTTACAATGAG. Translating gives CASSPGTAYNE. The whole CDR3 reads CASSPGTAYNEQFF.

A word on this clone: The read ends 3 residues before the CDR3 terminus; that terminus is restored from the germline J gene. The gene calls are TRBV19 and TRBJ2-1; TRBD2 matches at 14 bases. This CDR3 is built from 15 residues. Per the germline V gene, CDR1 is LNHDA and CDR2 is SQIVND (reference sequence). The V and J ends lost 10 bases and 4 bases, in that order; junction bases with no gene match: 6. The part of the CDR3 DNA that was read is TGTGCCATTGGACTAGCGGGAGGTAAATACAATGAG. Translated, it gives CAIGLAGGKYNE. The entire CDR3 reads CAIGLAGGKYNEQFF. The variable domain in full, completed from reference TRBV19 and TRBJ2-1, reads DGGITQSPKYLFRKEGQNVTLSCEQNLNHDAMYWYRQDPGQGLRLIYYSQIVNDFQKGDIAEGYSVSREKKESFPLTVTSAQKNPTAFYLCAIGLAGGKYNEQFFGPGTRLTVL.

About this clone: The sequenced fragment ends 3 residues before the CDR3 boundary, so the rest is inferred from the germline J gene. V usage is TRBV13 and J usage is TRBJ2-1; 9 bases map to TRBD2. This CDR3 contains 15 residues. Germline loops: CDR1 PRHDT, CDR2 FYEKMQ (reference sequence). The J segment lost 4 bases and the V segment lost 5 bases, leaving 6 bases of the junction unmatched. This CDR3 reads CASSPRAGGYNEQFF. CDR3 DNA (partial): TGTGCCAGCAGCCCCCGAGCGGGAGGATACAATGAG.

For this clone: The read terminates 3 residues before the CDR3 end, so the remaining end is supplied by the germline J gene. The J gene is TRBJ1-1, the V gene TRBV5-1, with 7 nucleotides matching TRBD1. J lost 0 bases, V lost 3 bases, and 2 bases had no gene match. This CDR3 is 14 amino acids long. The germline gives CDR1 SGHRS, CDR2 YFSETQ. The sequenced part of the CDR3 DNA is TGCGCCAGCAGCTGGGGACAGATGAACACTGAA. Protein sequence: CASSWGQMNTE. The CDR3 reads in full as CASSWGQMNTEAFF.

A word on this clone: The sequenced fragment ends 3 residues before the CDR3 boundary, so the rest is inferred from the germline J gene. This chain connects TRBV19 to TRBJ1-2; TRBD1 aligns across 7 bases. The trim removed 5 bases at V and 4 bases at J, leaving 10 bases unmatched. The CDR3 consists of 15 residues. The germline CDR1 and CDR2 sequences are LNHDA and SQIVND (reference sequence). CDR3 sequence reads: CASSLSSQGFYGYTF. The covered CDR3 bases are TGTGCCAGTAGTCTCTCCTCACAGGGGTTCTATGGC. Together with reference TRBV19 and TRBJ1-2, the CDR3 gives the full variable domain: DGGITQSPKYLFRKEGQNVTLSCEQNLNHDAMYWYRQDPGQGLRLIYYSQIVNDFQKGDIAEGYSVSREKKESFPLTVTSAQKNPTAFYLCASSLSSQGFYGYTFGSGTRLTVV.

About this clone itself: The read is 3 residues too short to cover the CDR3 end, so that end is filled in from the germline J gene. V and J are TRBV5-5 and TRBJ1-5, with 8 positions matching TRBD1. Germline CDR1 is SGHKS and CDR2 is YYEKEE (reference sequence). The CDR3 covers 15 residues. The J segment lost 3 bases and the V segment lost 4 bases, leaving 6 bases of the junction unmatched. The part of the CDR3 DNA that was read is TGTGCCAGCAGCACGGGACAGGCTTCCAATCAGCCC. It is translated as CASSTGQASNQP. The entire CDR3 protein is CASSTGQASNQPQHF.

A word on this clone: The read comes to an end 3 residues before the CDR3 does, leaving the germline J gene to fill in the end. This sequence joins TRBV20-1 and TRBJ2-1; D gene uncertain. V lost 2 bases and J 0 bases, leaving 17 bases between the germline ends. This CDR3 is built from 17 residues. The V gene's germline CDR1 is DFQATT and CDR2 SNEGSKA (reference sequence). The DNA read from the CDR3 is TGCAGTGCTAGAACCCCCCTAGTAGCCCACTCCTACAATGAG. Its protein is CSARTPLVAHSYNE. The CDR3, in full, reads CSARTPLVAHSYNEQFF.

In regard to this clone: The read ends 3 residues before the CDR3 terminus; that terminus is restored from the germline J gene. The chain combines TRBV6-2 or TRBV6-3 with TRBJ1-1; D is unclear. The CDR3 runs to 16 residues. V lost 3 bases, J lost 1 base, and 15 bases lay in between. Germline lookup yields CDR1 MNHEY and CDR2 SVGEGT. The CDR3 region is CASSYSSNGPNTEAFF. The CDR3 bases that were read are TGTGCCAGCAGTTATTCCTCTAATGGTCCGAACACTGAA.

In regard to this clone: The read is 3 residues too short to cover the CDR3 end, so that end is filled in from the germline J gene. The rearrangement uses TRBV28 and TRBJ2-2, with 8 bases that match TRBD1. In germline, CDR1 is MDHEN, CDR2 SYDVKM. The CDR3 has 15 residues. V dropped 3 bases and J dropped 6; count of bases not matched to a gene: 6. The DNA read from the CDR3 is TGTGCCAGCAGTTTTACCTTACAGGGGGCCGGGGAG. It is translated as CASSFTLQGAGE. The entire CDR3 protein reads CASSFTLQGAGELFF.

To note about this clone: The read finishes 3 residues shy of the CDR3 end, and the germline J gene is used to complete it. The chain uses TRBV11-1 and TRBJ2-1; D perhaps matches TRBD2 (6 bases). CDR1 is SGHAT and CDR2 is FQDESV in the germline V gene (reference sequence). With 3 bases removed from V and 4 bases from J, the gap between germline ends came to 10 bases. The CDR3 contains 14 residues. The CDR3 spells CASSLRGTYNEQFF. The covered CDR3 bases are TGTGCCAGCAGCTTGCGAGGGACTTACAATGAG.

Details on this clone: The read finishes 3 residues shy of the CDR3 end, and the germline J gene is used to complete it. The genes are TRBV16 and TRBJ2-4; D is possibly TRBD1 (5 bases). V was trimmed by 0 bases and J by 6 bases, leaving 9 bases between them. Germline CDR1 reads KGHSY; CDR2 reads FQNENV. CDR3 length equals 14 residues. The sequenced part of the CDR3 DNA is TGTGCCAGCAGCCAATCGGCCAGGGTAAACATT. Translated, it gives CASSQSARVNI. From start to end, the CDR3 is CASSQSARVNIQYF.

Worth noting for this clone: Read coverage stops 3 residues before the CDR3 terminus; the germline J gene supplies the remainder. V is TRBV5-1 and J is TRBJ1-2, with D unresolved. Germline V gives CDR1 SGHRS, CDR2 YFSETQ. The CDR3 spans 13 residues. Trimming removed 0 bases from V and 2 bases from J, with 5 bases in between. CDR3: CASSLVENYGYTF. CDR3 DNA, as far as it was read: TGCGCCAGCAGCTTGGTAGAAAACTATGGC.

Turning to this clone: The read comes to an end 3 residues before the CDR3 does, leaving the germline J gene to fill in the end. V usage is TRBV6-2 or TRBV6-3 and J usage is TRBJ2-4; TRBD1 agrees at 8 bases. The trim removed 7 bases at V and 1 base at J, leaving 3 bases unmatched. The CDR3 consists of 14 residues. CDR1 MNHEY and CDR2 SVGEGT come from the germline V gene. The CDR3 DNA, read in part, is TGTGCCAGCATGGGGGACAGGGCCAAAAACATT. Translating it yields CASMGDRAKNI. The full CDR3 protein is CASMGDRAKNIQYF.

As for this clone: The CDR3 goes on 3 residues after the read ends, and that part is filled in from the germline J gene. The chain has TRBV7-8 and TRBJ1-1; TRBD1 matches 11 bases. The CDR3 covers 17 residues. J lost 1 base, V lost 1 base, and 5 bases had no gene match. Per the germline V gene, CDR1 is SGHVS and CDR2 is FQNEAQ. The DNA read from the CDR3 is TGTGCCAGCAGCTTAGAGGGGACAGGGGGAGAGAACACTGAA. Translating it yields CASSLEGTGGENTE. The entire CDR3 protein reads CASSLEGTGGENTEAFF.

In the case of this clone: The read ends 3 residues early relative to the CDR3; the germline J gene fills the gap. V and J are TRBV19 and TRBJ2-7, with TRBD1 matching 8 bases. Per the germline V gene, CDR1 is LNHDA and CDR2 is SQIVND (reference sequence). V was clipped by 2 bases and J by 5 bases; unmatched bases: 5. This CDR3 has 14 amino acids. CDR3 sequence reads: CASSIPGQGHEQYF. CDR3 DNA (partial): TGTGCCAGTAGTATACCCGGACAGGGCCACGAG.

Concerning this clone: The read ends 3 residues shy of where the CDR3 ends; the end is completed using the germline J gene. The chain recombines TRBV7-6 with TRBJ1-1, with D hard to call. Trimming took 5 bases from V and 6 from J, leaving 10 bases between them. CDR1 SGHVS and CDR2 FNYEAQ come from the germline V gene. The CDR3 extends over 12 amino acids. The CDR3 sequence: CASSPLGAEAFF. Incomplete CDR3 DNA: TGTGCCAGCAGCCCTCTAGGAGCTGAA.

A word on this clone: The CDR3 end falls 3 residues outside the read, so it is completed with the germline J gene. The V gene is TRBV7-6, the J gene TRBJ2-3; TRBD1 matches 8 bases. The CDR3 runs 18 residues. With 1 base clipped from V and 0 bases from J, the junction kept 9 bases outside the gene matches. CDR1 is SGHVS, CDR2 FNYEAQ, per germline. The CDR3 loop is CASSLDPRQGSSTDTQYF. The sequenced part of the CDR3 DNA is TGTGCCAGCAGCTTAGACCCCCGACAGGGGAGTAGCACAGATACG. The variable domain in full, with the rest retrieved from reference TRBV7-6 and TRBJ2-3, is GAGVSQSPRYKVTKRGQDVALRCDPISGHVSLYWYRQALGQGPEFLTYFNYEAQQDKSGLPNDRFSAERPEGSISTLTIQRTEQRDSAMYRCASSLDPRQGSSTDTQYFGPGTRLTVL.

Comments on this clone: The sequenced fragment ends 3 residues before the CDR3 boundary, so the rest is inferred from the germline J gene. The chain couples TRBV11-2 to TRBJ2-5; D gene uncertain. CDR1 is SGHAT and CDR2 is FQNNGV in the germline V gene. The CDR3 spans 11 residues. Trimming removed 5 bases at V and 2 bases at J, with 3 bases between. CDR3 region: CASSLQETQYF. CDR3 bases read: TGTGCCAGCAGCCTTCAAGAGACC.

Regarding this clone: A read error may produce the germline difference seen at one junction end. The read stops 3 residues short of the end of the CDR3; the missing end is completed from the germline J gene. The chain combines TRBV18 with TRBJ2-1; 8 bases line up with TRBD1. Germline V gene data show CDR1 as KGHSH and CDR2 as LQKENI. The CDR3 is 15 residues long. CDR3 DNA (partial): TGTGCCAACTCAGAGGACAGGGCTACTGAGAATGAG. This translates into CANSEDRATENE. The complete CDR3 protein is CANSEDRATENEQFF.

Comment on this clone: The read terminates 3 residues ahead of where the CDR3 ends, so the germline J gene completes it. The chain links TRBV19 to TRBJ1-5; 7 bases agree with TRBD1. This CDR3 spans 12 amino acids. V dropped 8 bases and J dropped 7; count of bases not matched to a gene: 5. Per germline, CDR1 LNHDA and CDR2 SQIVND (reference sequence). The CDR3 region is CASDREGQPQHF. CDR3 DNA (partial): TGTGCCAGTGACAGGGAGGGCCAGCCC.

The CDR3: CAGQLASEQFF. The covered CDR3 bases are TGTGCCGGCCAACTAGCGAGTGAG. The chain joins TRBV7-9 to TRBJ2-1; the match to TRBD2 covers 7 bases. The read terminates 3 residues ahead of where the CDR3 ends, so the germline J gene completes it. The V gene's germline CDR1 is SEHNR and CDR2 FQNEAQ (reference sequence). The CDR3 covers 11 residues. V lost 11 bases and J lost 9; bases outside the gene matches: 7.